This TCR beta chain was captured by sequencing in a study of long-term antiretroviral therapy in people with HIV. Study overall: Samples from the earliest time points predate the 2015 immediate-ART recommendation by about a decade.

With survey level as its setting, the immunoSEQ assay was v3.0. Clones were sequenced by immunoSEQ multiplex PCR, and TCRdb holds only the in-frame ones, with some missing. The table records about 28,000 clones, 84% of them present only once. The CDR3 is made up of 15 amino acids. Per the germline V gene, CDR1 is MDHEN and CDR2 is SYDVKM. Trimming took 3 bases from V and 0 from J, leaving 11 bases between them. This clone was recorded once. The antigen is not known. Whole-study findings and limits: Information on adherence to ART, viral resistance or therapy changes was unavailable.

The chain links TRBV28 to TRBJ1-1; D is unclear. This sequence was found in a man aged 18-30 years with HIV. The sequencing here drew on unsorted PBMCs, taken 0.4 years after starting antiretroviral therapy. This chain's CDR3 is CASSFRAGMNTEAFF. CDR3 nucleotide sequence: TGTGCCAGCAGTTTTCGTGCAGGTATGAACACTGAAGCTTTCTTT.